What follows describes a single TCR beta chain. Its antigen is unknown. The sample originates from a study of Ad26.COV2.S vaccination and SARS-CoV-2 variants. Treatment here: about 20 received Ad26.COV2.S at low or high dose, single or two shots; roughly five received placebo; per-sample allocation not given. Day 63 after the first vaccine or placebo injection was the time point for sampling. There are 13 residues in the CDR3. Germline CDR1 reads SNHLY; CDR2 reads FYNNEI. V shed 6 bases, J shed 3 bases, and the junction held 4 bases outside the gene matches. Here immunoSEQ multiplex PCR was the method, and the copy in TCRdb shows in-frame clones only, minus some. The top ten clones hold less than 2% of a sample with 300,000 to 350,000 clones, about 82% of them seen once. Study conclusions and caveats: Measures of TCR breadth and depth may have fallen short of total T cell responses.

The receptor's source is a person aged 18-60 years who received the Ad26.COV2.S COVID-19 vaccine or a placebo. The chain employs TRBV2 and TRBJ1-2; 7 nucleotides align to TRBD1. The sample consisted of peripheral blood, taken in a trial of Ad26.COV2.S vaccine versus placebo. The CDR3 sequence: CASRADRDYGYTF. CDR3 DNA: TGTGCCAGCAGAGCTGACAGGGACTATGGCTACACCTTC.